This T cell receptor beta chain originates from a study of identical twins. Study observations and caveats: Partly confounded zero-insertion analyses could result from invariant MAIT and iNKT cells. Insertions ran lower in abundant cord blood beta clonotypes, though not in memory repertoires.

On this clonotype itself: Its antigen is not known.

CDR3 size: 16 residues. Germline CDR1 is LNHDA and CDR2 is SQIVND (reference sequence). Trimming removed 4 bases from V and 7 bases from J, with 20 bases in between. TCRdb reprocessed the 5' RACE reads with MiXCR, giving one entry per CDR3 protein. The repertoire holds a few hundred thousand distinct CDR3 sequences, with 8% to 9.5% as singletons. This same sample was also part of a study on yellow fever vaccine responses in identical twins. In that study: Reported findings indicate that twins' vaccine T cell responses seemed partially convergent, partially personalized.

The rearrangement links TRBV19 to TRBJ2-1, with D possibly being TRBD1 or TRBD2 (6 bases each). The sequence was collected from a woman younger than 35 in good health. The sequenced sample was CD8+ T cells sorted from blood. CDR3 sequence: CASSSVWGAYKNEQFF. DNA of the CDR3: TGTGCCAGTAGTAGCGTGTGGGGGGCGTATAAGAATGAGCAGTTCTTC.